These 27 T cell receptor beta chains were all obtained from the same sample, sequenced in a study of regulatory T cells in long-lasting Graves disease. Building the TCR beta libraries relied on iRepertoire HTBI primers, and CDR3 regions underwent Arm-PCR. TCRdb re-called the multiplex PCR reads through MiXCR, storing one row per CDR3 protein. The table shows a few hundred thousand distinct CDR3 sequences, with around a quarter occurring only once. The sample's time point: persistent/refractory GD, antithyroid drugs over 5 years with positive TRAb. PBMCs were the source of the RNA used for TCR sequencing. The source was peripheral blood mononuclear cells (PBMCs), collected when the disease was refractory, from a patient treated with antithyroid drugs. The receptors derive from a female donor with Graves disease.

This clonotype was found a few times. V is TRBV9 and J is TRBJ2-1; 13 positions agree with TRBD2. Germline V gives CDR1 SGDLS, CDR2 YYNGEE. The CDR3 loop spans 17 amino acids. Losses at the gene ends were 0 bases for V and 3 bases for J; bases not matched to a gene: 3. The CDR3 sequence: CASSVDGLAGDYNEQFF. The CDR3 DNA sequence: TGTGCCAGCAGCGTAGATGGACTAGCGGGAGACTACAATGAGCAGTTCTTC. The variable domain in full, with the rest retrieved from reference TRBV9 and TRBJ2-1, is DSGVTQTPKHLITATGQRVTLRCSPRSGDLSVYWYQQSLDQGLQFLIQYYNGEERAKGNILERFSAQQFPDLHSELNLSSLELGDSALYFCASSVDGLAGDYNEQFFGPGTRLTVL.

The V and J genes are TRBV30 and TRBJ1-2, with D possibly being TRBD1 (5 bases). The CDR3 runs 13 residues. From germline, CDR1 is GTSNPN and CDR2 SVGIG (reference sequence). Deletions cut 0 bases from V and 6 bases from J, with 11 bases between. The CDR3 nucleotides read TGTGCCTGGAGTGTGGGGACTGGGCATGGCTACACCTTC. It encodes CAWSVGTGHGYTF.

This clonotype was seen a handful of times. The chain employs TRBV6-1 and TRBJ1-5; TRBD1 matches 7 bases. The V gene end was trimmed by 8 bases and the J gene end by 7 bases; junction bases not matched to a gene: 11. The V gene's germline CDR1 is MNHNS and CDR2 SASEGT. This CDR3 spans 14 amino acids. The CDR3 sequence is CASGNGQAPQPQHF. In nucleotides, the CDR3 is TGTGCCAGCGGAAACGGACAGGCCCCCCAGCCCCAGCATTTT.

This clonotype was observed many times. This chain links TRBV2 with TRBJ1-5, with a possible D match to TRBD1 (6 bases). The CDR3 is 14 residues long. Germline CDR1 and CDR2: SNHLY and FYNNEI. Trimming took off 3 bases at V and 4 bases at J, with 10 bases between the two ends. The CDR3 is CASSDRDMNQPQHF. For the CDR3, the DNA is TGTGCCAGCAGTGACCGGGACATGAATCAGCCCCAGCATTTT. The full variable domain, in which reference TRBV2 and TRBJ1-5 provide the parts outside the CDR3, is EPEVTQTPSHQVTQMGQEVILRCVPISNHLYFYWYRQILGQKVEFLVSFYNNEISEKSEIFDDQFSVERPDGSNFTLKIRSTKLEDSAMYFCASSDRDMNQPQHFGDGTRLSIL.

This chain joins TRBV18 and TRBJ1-1, with a tentative D call TRBD1 (6 bases). The length of the CDR3 is 15 residues. Germline CDR1 reads KGHSH; CDR2 reads LQKENI. V was shortened by 3 bases and J by 2 bases, with 13 bases between the two germline ends. The CDR3 here is CASSPSGVLNTEAFF. In DNA form, the CDR3 reads TGTGCCAGCTCACCTTCAGGGGTGCTCAACACTGAAGCTTTCTTT. The variable domain in full, completed from reference TRBV18 and TRBJ1-1, reads NAGVMQNPRHLVRRRGQEARLRCSPMKGHSHVYWYRQLPEEGLKFMVYLQKENIIDESGMPKERFSAEFPKEGPSILRIQQVVRGDSAAYFCASSPSGVLNTEAFFGQGTRLTVV.

This clonotype was detected a few times. V usage is TRBV6-2 or TRBV6-3 and J usage is TRBJ1-1, with 7 bases matching TRBD1. This CDR3 comprises 19 residues. Germline CDR1 and CDR2: MNHEY and SVGEGT. With 1 base clipped from V and 0 bases from J, the junction kept 14 bases outside the gene matches. The CDR3 nucleotides read TGTGCCAGCAGTTACTATCCTAGGGGAGGGGGCGAGCTGAACACTGAAGCTTTCTTT. It specifies CASSYYPRGGGELNTEAFF.

The V gene is TRBV20-1, the J gene TRBJ2-4; the match to TRBD1 covers 8 bases. Germline loops: CDR1 DFQATT, CDR2 SNEGSKA (reference sequence). Trimming cost V 6 bases and J 0 bases; bases outside gene matches: 7. The CDR3 length is 15 residues. CDR3 sequence: CSAATGGRAKNIQYF. Here the CDR3 DNA reads TGCAGTGCCGCAACAGGGGGGAGAGCCAAAAACATTCAGTACTTC.

Comments on this clonotype: A single base separates this from a much larger clone, so it may be a read error. The rearrangement uses TRBV7-8 and TRBJ1-4; 10 bases match TRBD1. CDR3 length equals 16 residues. Germline V lookup: CDR1 SGHVS, CDR2 FQNEAQ. This CDR3 is CASSLRQGATNEKPFF. The CDR3 bases are TGTGCCAGCAGCTTGCGACAGGGGGCAACTAATGAAAAACCGTTTTTT.

Concerning this clonotype: A read error may be the cause here, since a much bigger clone is one base away. The chain uses TRBV15 and TRBJ1-1; D remains unclear. Trimming removed 1 base from V and 5 bases from J, with 5 bases in between. The CDR3 totals 12 residues. Germline CDR1 LNHNV, CDR2 YYDKDF (reference sequence). The DNA for the CDR3 is TGTGCCACCAGCAGAGGCTCGACTGAAGCTTTCTTT. As protein: CATSRGSTEAFF. Full variable domain (remainder filled in from reference TRBV15 and TRBJ1-1): DAMVIQNPRYQVTQFGKPVTLSCSQTLNHNVMYWYQQKSSQAPKLLFHYYDKDFNNEADTPDNFQSRRPNTSFCFLDIRSPGLGDTAMYLCATSRGSTEAFFGQGTRLTVV.

This clonotype was seen more than once but under ten times. The V gene is TRBV28, the J gene TRBJ1-2; unclear D gene. This CDR3 has 13 amino acids. Looked up from germline, CDR1 is MDHEN and CDR2 is SYDVKM. V gave up 8 bases and J gave up 3 bases, with 13 bases separating them. CDR3 in amino acids: CASGESGYYGYTF. The CDR3 DNA sequence: TGTGCCAGCGGGGAATCGGGCTACTATGGCTACACCTTC.

In its sample, this clonotype was seen a few times. At one boundary the junction diverges from the germline segment, which might be a read error. This rearrangement joins TRBV29-1 to TRBJ1-2; D ambiguous. The CDR3 loop spans 14 amino acids. CDR1 SQVTM and CDR2 ANQGSEA come from the germline V gene. CDR3 sequence: CNVEGPGKNYGYTF. As DNA, the CDR3 is TGCAACGTTGAAGGTCCGGGGAAGAACTATGGCTACACCTTC. Based on the CDR3 plus reference TRBV29-1 and TRBJ1-2, the full variable domain is SAVISQKPSRDICQRGTSLTIQCQVDSQVTMMFWYRQQPGQSLTLIATANQGSEATYESGFVIDKFPISRPNLTFSTLTVSNMSPEDSSIYLCNVEGPGKNYGYTFGSGTRLTVV.

The chain combines TRBV6-5 with TRBJ1-3, with no clear D. V was pared by 0 bases and J by 4 bases, with 13 bases between. The CDR3 is made up of 16 amino acids. Germline V gives CDR1 MNHEY, CDR2 SVGAGI. The CDR3 DNA reads as TGTGCCAGCAGTTACTCTCACGTCCCTCAAGGAAACACCATATATTTT. This encodes CASSYSHVPQGNTIYF.

The chain is built from TRBV19 and TRBJ2-5; D is unresolved. V was cut by 0 bases and J by 5 bases, with 10 bases left in between. Germline lookup yields CDR1 LNHDA and CDR2 SQIVND (reference sequence). This CDR3 has 14 residues. CDR3 DNA: TGTGCCAGTAGTATAGATCCCGTCGGTGAGACCCAGTACTTC. It is translated as CASSIDPVGETQYF.

This chain joins TRBV12-3 or TRBV12-4 and TRBJ2-2; 12 bases are a match to TRBD2. This CDR3 is 18 amino acids long. J gave up 1 base and V 5 bases, and 8 bases lay outside the gene matches. CDR3 loop: CASSGSRLAGENTGELFF. The CDR3 DNA reads as TGTGCCAGCAGTGGATCCCGACTAGCGGGAGAGAACACCGGGGAGCTGTTTTTT.

The table lists this clonotype with a few counts. The J gene is TRBJ2-5, the V gene TRBV20-1; 11 bases align to TRBD2. This CDR3 has 18 amino acids. From germline, CDR1 is DFQATT and CDR2 SNEGSKA (reference sequence). The junction had 12 bases not matched to a gene; V was cut back by 3 bases and J by 0 bases. The CDR3 DNA follows: TGCAGTGCTAGTCAACCTCTAGCGGGGGGCTTGTACCAAGAGACCCAGTACTTC. Translated, it gives CSASQPLAGGLYQETQYF.

V gene TRBV24-1 combines with J gene TRBJ1-1, with a weak D call TRBD1 (6 bases). CDR1 is KGHDR, CDR2 SFDVKD, per germline. This CDR3 is 18 amino acids long. Between the trimmed V and J ends, which lost 4 bases and 1 base, there was a span of 21 bases. The CDR3 is CATSDPDRFSLRNTEAFF. The DNA of the CDR3 is TGTGCCACCAGTGACCCCGACAGGTTTTCACTTCGGAACACTGAAGCTTTCTTT.

This clonotype turned up a few times. The chain couples TRBV6-1 to TRBJ1-2, with 11 bases identical to TRBD1. Germline V gives CDR1 MNHNS, CDR2 SASEGT. Losses at the gene ends were 5 bases for V and 2 bases for J; bases not matched to a gene: 4. The CDR3 loop spans 15 amino acids. For the CDR3, the DNA is TGTGCCAGCAGTCAATGGACAGGGGGCAACTATGGCTACACCTTC. Translating gives CASSQWTGGNYGYTF.

This clonotype occurred many times. The rearrangement uses TRBV2 and TRBJ1-1; 9 nucleotides align to TRBD1. Germline lookup yields CDR1 SNHLY and CDR2 FYNNEI. This CDR3 comprises 13 residues. J gave up 5 bases and V 7 bases, and 5 bases lay outside the gene matches. Here the CDR3 DNA reads TGTGCCAGCACTTGGACAGGGGCAACTGAAGCTTTCTTT. Translated: CASTWTGATEAFF.

This clonotype was picked up many times. The chain has TRBV7-8 and TRBJ2-5; 9 bases line up with TRBD1. Unmatched junction bases numbered 4, after V lost 4 bases and J lost 1 base. Germline CDR1 SGHVS, CDR2 FQNEAQ. This CDR3 has 15 residues. As DNA, the CDR3 is TGTGCCAGCAGCTCCAGGGGACAGGGCCAAGAGACCCAGTACTTC. Translated, it gives CASSSRGQGQETQYF.

This clonotype was observed at least ten times. The chain has TRBV2 and TRBJ2-7; TRBD1 might be the D (6 bases). CDR1 and CDR2 from the germline V gene are SNHLY and FYNNEI. The germline V and J ends were trimmed by 6 bases and 0 bases, with 9 bases remaining between them. This CDR3 is built from 13 residues. The CDR3 sequence: CASSRDTSYEQYF. The CDR3 DNA reads as TGTGCCAGCAGCCGGGACACCTCCTACGAGCAGTACTTC.

This clonotype was observed a few times. V gene TRBV19 combines with J gene TRBJ1-3; perhaps TRBD1 as D (5 bases). Germline values: CDR1 LNHDA, CDR2 SQIVND (reference sequence). The CDR3 length is 15 residues. V was pared by 4 bases and J by 5 bases, with 15 bases between. The CDR3 region is CASSSRQGVRNTIYF. CDR3 DNA sequence: TGTGCCAGTAGTAGTCGGCAGGGCGTAAGAAACACCATATATTTT.

V usage is TRBV5-1 and J usage is TRBJ2-2; D is uncertain. The V end was cut by 0 bases, the J end by 6 bases, with 6 bases between. The CDR3 has 13 amino acids. Germline V gene sequence: CDR1 SGHRS, CDR2 YFSETQ. Here the CDR3 DNA reads TGCGCCAGCAGCTTGGGAGACGCCGGGGAGCTGTTTTTT. This translates into CASSLGDAGELFF.

This clonotype was detected many times. The chain combines TRBV5-1 with TRBJ2-7; TRBD1 agrees at 8 bases. J was trimmed by 5 bases and V by 0 bases; bases with no gene match: 1. Germline lookup yields CDR1 SGHRS and CDR2 YFSETQ. This CDR3 region has 13 residues. The CDR3 is CASSLGQGNEQYF. In DNA, the CDR3 is TGCGCCAGCAGCTTGGGACAGGGGAACGAGCAGTACTTC.

This clonotype showed up just a few times. The chain uses TRBV7-2 and TRBJ2-2, with D hard to call. Germline V gene data show CDR1 as SGHTA and CDR2 as FQGNSA. Trimming left V 2 bases short and J 4 bases short, with 14 bases between. This CDR3 is 16 amino acids long. CDR3 nucleotides: TGTGCCAGCAGCTTAATGCGGCTGTCCCTCACCGGGGAGCTGTTTTTT. Protein product: CASSLMRLSLTGELFF.

The chain carries TRBV24-1 and TRBJ2-5; D might be TRBD1 (5 bases). The V end was cut by 3 bases, the J end by 1 base, with 14 bases between. CDR3 length: 16 amino acids. The V gene's germline CDR1 is KGHDR and CDR2 SFDVKD. The CDR3 spells CATSDPSSGAQETQYF. The CDR3 DNA follows: TGTGCCACCAGTGATCCCTCGAGTGGGGCCCAAGAGACCCAGTACTTC.

This clonotype was seen only a few times. The rearrangement uses TRBV19 and TRBJ1-3; D unresolved. Germline CDR1 and CDR2: LNHDA and SQIVND (reference sequence). Trimming left V 4 bases short and J 0 bases short, with 13 bases between. This CDR3 region has 16 residues. The CDR3 protein is CASSTLAGSSGNTIYF. CDR3 DNA: TGTGCCAGTAGTACCCTCGCCGGCAGCTCTGGAAACACCATATATTTT. Looking up the rest from reference TRBV19 and TRBJ1-3 gives the full variable domain: DGGITQSPKYLFRKEGQNVTLSCEQNLNHDAMYWYRQDPGQGLRLIYYSQIVNDFQKGDIAEGYSVSREKKESFPLTVTSAQKNPTAFYLCASSTLAGSSGNTIYFGEGSWLTVV.

This clonotype was recorded many times. The CDR3 spells CSDWSASEAFF. The CDR3 region has the DNA TGCAGCGATTGGTCCGCGAGTGAAGCTTTCTTT. J is TRBJ1-1 and V is TRBV29-1; no clear D gene. This CDR3 region has 11 residues. CDR1 is SQVTM, CDR2 ANQGSEA, per germline. Trimming left V 7 bases short and J 7 bases short, with 13 bases between.